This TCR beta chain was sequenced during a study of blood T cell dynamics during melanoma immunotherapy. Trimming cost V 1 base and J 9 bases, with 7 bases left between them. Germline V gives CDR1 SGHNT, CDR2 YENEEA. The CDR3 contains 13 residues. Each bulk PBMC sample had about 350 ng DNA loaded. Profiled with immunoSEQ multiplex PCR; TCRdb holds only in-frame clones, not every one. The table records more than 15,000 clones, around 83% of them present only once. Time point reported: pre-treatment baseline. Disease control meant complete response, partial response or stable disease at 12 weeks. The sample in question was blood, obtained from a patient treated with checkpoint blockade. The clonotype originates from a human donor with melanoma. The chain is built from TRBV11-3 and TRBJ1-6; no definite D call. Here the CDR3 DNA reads TGTGCCAGCAGCTTAGTTAGCGGTTCACCCCTCCACTTT. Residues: CASSLVSGSPLHF.